These T cell receptor beta chains were read from a single sample in a study of cytomegalovirus exposure and HLA in healthy donors. Profiling relied on immunoSEQ multiplex PCR, and the TCRdb table lists in-frame clones only, not all of them. The data hold around 140,000 clones, with about 70% observed a single time. The sequenced material came from PBMCs. The receptors were sampled from a woman aged 55 to 70 in good health and CMV-seropositive. The CDR3 runs from the conserved cysteine through the conserved F or W. D genes are given only for firm matches. Clone size, where shown, is once, few, many, or a class for clones that have expanded.

TRBV28,.,.,TRBJ2-7,CASSSAGTLAYEQYF,TGTGCCAGCAGTTCAGCCGGGACTCTAGCCTACGAGCAGTACTTC
TRBV7-9,TRBD2,.,TRBJ2-5,CASSLGLAGGGQQETQYF,TGTGCCAGCAGCTTAGGGCTAGCGGGAGGAGGCCAGCAAGAGACCCAGTACTTC
TRBV5-5,TRBD2,.,TRBJ2-5,CASSRRVAGGVTGETQYF,TGTGCCAGCAGCCGGCGGGTAGCGGGAGGGGTGACGGGGGAGACCCAGTACTTC
TRBV4-1,.,.,TRBJ2-1,CASSQEGAGGAYNEQFF,TGCGCCAGCAGCCAAGAGGGAGCGGGTGGTGCCTACAATGAGCAGTTCTTC
TRBV14,TRBD1,once,TRBJ1-1,CASSQERTGGTEAFF,TGTGCCAGCAGCCAAGAGAGGACAGGGGGGACTGAAGCTTTCTTT
TRBV4-2,.,.,TRBJ2-1,CASSQEPGGEQFF,TGTGCCAGCAGCCAAGAGCCCGGCGGTGAGCAGTTCTTC
TRBV5-1,.,.,TRBJ2-1,CASSLPGSITGEQFF,TGCGCCAGCAGCTTGCCCGGGAGCATAACCGGTGAGCAGTTCTTC
TRBV6-5,.,.,TRBJ1-1,CASSFALNTEAFF,TGTGCCAGCAGCTTCGCGCTGAACACTGAAGCTTTCTTT
TRBV5-1,.,few,TRBJ1-4,CASTRWLLTNEKLFF,TGCGCCAGCACCCGATGGCTCCTAACTAATGAAAAACTGTTTTTT
TRBV6-5,.,.,TRBJ1-1,CASSYSKRNTEAFF,TGTGCCAGCAGTTACTCCAAGAGGAACACTGAAGCTTTCTTT
TRBV19,.,.,TRBJ1-2,CASSPYLGPTFGGYTF,TGTGCCAGTAGTCCCTACTTGGGCCCTACTTTCGGTGGCTACACCTTC
TRBV28,TRBD2,few,TRBJ2-6,CASASGKAGANVLTF,TGTGCCAGCGCTAGCGGGAAGGCTGGGGCCAACGTCCTGACTTTC
TRBV19,TRBD1,.,TRBJ1-2,CASRFTGAYGYTF,TGTGCCAGCCGATTTACAGGGGCCTATGGCTACACCTTC
TRBV5-1,.,.,TRBJ1-1,CASSGIGTRRTEAFF,TGCGCCAGCAGCGGTATCGGGACTCGGAGGACTGAAGCTTTCTTT
TRBV5-1,TRBD1,.,TRBJ1-1,CASSEDRGRTEAFF,TGCGCCAGCAGCGAGGACAGGGGGCGTACTGAAGCTTTCTTT